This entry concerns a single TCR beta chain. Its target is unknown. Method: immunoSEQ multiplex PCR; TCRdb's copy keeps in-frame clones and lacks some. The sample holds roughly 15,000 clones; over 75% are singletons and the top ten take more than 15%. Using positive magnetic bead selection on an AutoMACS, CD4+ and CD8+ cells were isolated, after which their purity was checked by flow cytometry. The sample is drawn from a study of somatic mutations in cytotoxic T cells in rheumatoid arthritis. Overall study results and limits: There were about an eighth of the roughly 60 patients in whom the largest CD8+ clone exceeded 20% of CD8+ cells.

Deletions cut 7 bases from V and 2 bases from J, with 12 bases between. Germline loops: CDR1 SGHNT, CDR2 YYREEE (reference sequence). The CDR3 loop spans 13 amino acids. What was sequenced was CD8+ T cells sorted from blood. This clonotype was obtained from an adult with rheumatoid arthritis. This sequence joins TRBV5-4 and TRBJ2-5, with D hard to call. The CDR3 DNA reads TGTGCCAGCTCCCGGGCCGGACAAGAGACCCAGTACTTC. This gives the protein CASSRAGQETQYF.